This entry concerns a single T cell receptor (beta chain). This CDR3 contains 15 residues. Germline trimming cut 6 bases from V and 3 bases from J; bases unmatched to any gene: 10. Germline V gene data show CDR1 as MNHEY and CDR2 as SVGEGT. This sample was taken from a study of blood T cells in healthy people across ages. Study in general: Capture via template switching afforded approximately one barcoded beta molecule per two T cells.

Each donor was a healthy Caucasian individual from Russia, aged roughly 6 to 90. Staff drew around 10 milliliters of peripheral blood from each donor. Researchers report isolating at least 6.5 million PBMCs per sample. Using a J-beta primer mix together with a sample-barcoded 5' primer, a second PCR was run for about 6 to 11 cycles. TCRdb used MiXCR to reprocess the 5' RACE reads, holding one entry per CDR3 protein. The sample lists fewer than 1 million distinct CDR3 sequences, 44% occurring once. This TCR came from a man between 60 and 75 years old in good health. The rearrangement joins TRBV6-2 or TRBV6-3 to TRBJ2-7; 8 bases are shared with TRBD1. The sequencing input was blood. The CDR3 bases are TGTGCCAGCAGCCGGCCTGGACAGGGAATCTACGAGCAGTACTTC. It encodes CASSRPGQGIYEQYF.